Included here is one T cell receptor beta chain sequence, with context. Its antigen is not identified. Despite likely unrecorded immune exposures, the donors were nominally healthy at the time of sampling. This sample is drawn from a study of cytomegalovirus exposure and HLA in healthy donors. General study results and limits: When analyzed later, a missense DCLRE1C variant was found to be linked to TCR beta V- and J-gene trimming.

The study ran its PCR with 60 Vbeta and 13 Jbeta primers. As handled by the study authors: As a later analysis found, there were 80 million to 90 million unique TCR beta chains, of which roughly 11 million were shared. The method was immunoSEQ multiplex PCR; TCRdb's version includes in-frame clones alone and lacks a portion of them. V, J and clone size reflect that table, while D and trimming were determined from the DNA. This sample has roughly 150,000 clones, with 70% to 80% found just once. J lost 3 bases, V lost 5 bases, and 7 bases had no gene match. The CDR3 consists of 15 residues. Germline-derived CDR1 and CDR2 are SGHRS and YFSETQ.

This chain connects TRBV5-1 to TRBJ1-2; 10 bases agree with TRBD1. The sequenced sample consisted of PBMCs. The receptor was derived from a male donor in good health and CMV-seronegative. The CDR3 DNA reads as TGCGCCAGCAGGTCGGGACAGGGGCTATACTATGGCTACACCTTC. Residues: CASRSGQGLYYGYTF.